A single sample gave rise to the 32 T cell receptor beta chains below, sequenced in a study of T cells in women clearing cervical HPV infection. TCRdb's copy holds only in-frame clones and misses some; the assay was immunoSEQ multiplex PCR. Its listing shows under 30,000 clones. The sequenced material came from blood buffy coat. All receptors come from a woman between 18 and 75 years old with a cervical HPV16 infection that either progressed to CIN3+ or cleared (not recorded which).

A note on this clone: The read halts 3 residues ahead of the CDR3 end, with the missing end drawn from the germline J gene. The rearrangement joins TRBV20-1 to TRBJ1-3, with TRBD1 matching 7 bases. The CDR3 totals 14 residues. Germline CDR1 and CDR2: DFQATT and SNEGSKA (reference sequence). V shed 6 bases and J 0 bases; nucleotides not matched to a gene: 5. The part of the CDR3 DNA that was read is TGCAGTGCGAGTACAGGGGACTCTGGAAACACC. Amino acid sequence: CSASTGDSGNT. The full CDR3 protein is CSASTGDSGNTIYF.

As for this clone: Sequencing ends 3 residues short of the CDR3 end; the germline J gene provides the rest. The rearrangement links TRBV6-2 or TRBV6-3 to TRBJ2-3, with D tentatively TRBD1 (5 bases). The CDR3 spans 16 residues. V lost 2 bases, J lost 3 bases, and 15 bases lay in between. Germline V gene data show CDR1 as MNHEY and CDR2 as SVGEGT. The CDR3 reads CASSYHTGSVTDTQYF. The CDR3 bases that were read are TGTGCCAGCAGTTACCATACAGGTTCAGTGACAGATACG.

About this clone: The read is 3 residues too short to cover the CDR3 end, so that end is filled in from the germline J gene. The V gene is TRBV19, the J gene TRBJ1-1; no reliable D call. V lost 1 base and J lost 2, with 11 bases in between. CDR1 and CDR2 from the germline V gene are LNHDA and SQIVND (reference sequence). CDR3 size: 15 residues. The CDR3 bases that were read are TGTGCCAGTAGTATAGGTGTGAGGGCTAACACTGAA. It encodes CASSIGVRANTE. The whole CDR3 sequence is CASSIGVRANTEAFF.

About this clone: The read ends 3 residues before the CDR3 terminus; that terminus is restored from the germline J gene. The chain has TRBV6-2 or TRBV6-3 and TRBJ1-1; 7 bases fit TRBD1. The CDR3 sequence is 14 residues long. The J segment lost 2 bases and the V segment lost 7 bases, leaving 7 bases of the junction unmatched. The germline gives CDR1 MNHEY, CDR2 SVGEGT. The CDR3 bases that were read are TGTGCCAGCATCCGACAGGGCGAAAACACTGAA. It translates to CASIRQGENTE. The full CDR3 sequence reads CASIRQGENTEAFF.

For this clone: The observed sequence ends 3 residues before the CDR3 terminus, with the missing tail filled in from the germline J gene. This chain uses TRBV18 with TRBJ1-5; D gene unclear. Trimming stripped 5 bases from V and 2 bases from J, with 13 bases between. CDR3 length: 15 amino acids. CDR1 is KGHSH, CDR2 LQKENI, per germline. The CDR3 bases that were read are TGTGCCAGCTCAGTCGGGGATTCGGGCAATCAGCCC. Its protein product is CASSVGDSGNQP. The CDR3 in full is CASSVGDSGNQPQHF.

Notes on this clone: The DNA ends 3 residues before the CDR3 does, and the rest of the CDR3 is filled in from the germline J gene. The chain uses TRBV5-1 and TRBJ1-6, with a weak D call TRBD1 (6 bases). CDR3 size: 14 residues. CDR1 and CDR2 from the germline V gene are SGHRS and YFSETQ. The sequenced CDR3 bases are TGCGCCAGCAGCATTTCAGGGGAAAGAGCGCCC. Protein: CASSISGERAP. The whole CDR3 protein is CASSISGERAPLHF.

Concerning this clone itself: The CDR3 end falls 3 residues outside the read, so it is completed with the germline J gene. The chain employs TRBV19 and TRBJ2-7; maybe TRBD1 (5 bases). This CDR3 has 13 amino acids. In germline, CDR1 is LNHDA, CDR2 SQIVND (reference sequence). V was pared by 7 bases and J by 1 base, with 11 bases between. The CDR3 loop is CASKEDTSYEQYF. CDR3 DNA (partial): TGTGCCAGTAAAGAGGACACATCCTACGAG.

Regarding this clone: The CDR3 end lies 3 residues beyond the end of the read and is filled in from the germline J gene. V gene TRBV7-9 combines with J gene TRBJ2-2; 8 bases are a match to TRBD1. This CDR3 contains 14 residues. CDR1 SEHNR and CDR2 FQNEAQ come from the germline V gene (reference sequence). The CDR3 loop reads CASSRGQENEKLFF. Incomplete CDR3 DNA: TGTGCCAGCAGCCGGGGACAGGAGAATGAAAAG. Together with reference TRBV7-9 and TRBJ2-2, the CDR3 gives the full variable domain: DTGVSQNPRHKITKRGQNVTFRCDPISEHNRLYWYRQTLGQGPEFLTYFQNEAQLEKSRLLSDRFSAERPKGSFSTLEIQRTEQGDSAMYLCASSRGQENEKLFFGEGSRLTVL.

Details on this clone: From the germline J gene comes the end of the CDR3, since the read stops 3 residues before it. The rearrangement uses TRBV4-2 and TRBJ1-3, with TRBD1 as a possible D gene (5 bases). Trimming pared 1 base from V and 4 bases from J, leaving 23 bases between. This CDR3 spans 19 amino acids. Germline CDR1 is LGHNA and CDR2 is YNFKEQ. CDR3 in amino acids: CASSQAWPAGSGGGNTIYF. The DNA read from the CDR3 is TGTGCCAGCAGCCAAGCTTGGCCTGCAGGGTCGGGGGGAGGAAACACC.

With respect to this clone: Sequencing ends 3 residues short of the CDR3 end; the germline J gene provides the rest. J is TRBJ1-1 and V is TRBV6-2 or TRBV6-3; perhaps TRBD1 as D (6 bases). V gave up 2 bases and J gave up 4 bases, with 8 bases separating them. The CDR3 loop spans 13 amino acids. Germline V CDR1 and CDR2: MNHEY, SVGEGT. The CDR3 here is CASSYEGGTEAFF. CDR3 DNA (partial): TGTGCCAGCAGTTACGAAGGGGGCACTGAA.

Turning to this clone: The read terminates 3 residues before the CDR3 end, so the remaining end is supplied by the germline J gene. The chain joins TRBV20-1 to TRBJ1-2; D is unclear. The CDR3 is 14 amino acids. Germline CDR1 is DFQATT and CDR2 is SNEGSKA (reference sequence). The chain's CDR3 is CSARVGAGAETYTF. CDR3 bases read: TGCAGTGCTAGAGTTGGAGCGGGAGCGGAGACC.

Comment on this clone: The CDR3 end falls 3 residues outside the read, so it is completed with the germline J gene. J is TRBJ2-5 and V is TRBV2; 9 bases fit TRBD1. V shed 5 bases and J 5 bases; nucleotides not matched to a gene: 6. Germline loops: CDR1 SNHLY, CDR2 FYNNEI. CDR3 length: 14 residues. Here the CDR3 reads CASSRQGVGETQYF. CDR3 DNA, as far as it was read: TGTGCCAGCAGTCGACAGGGGGTGGGGGAGACC.

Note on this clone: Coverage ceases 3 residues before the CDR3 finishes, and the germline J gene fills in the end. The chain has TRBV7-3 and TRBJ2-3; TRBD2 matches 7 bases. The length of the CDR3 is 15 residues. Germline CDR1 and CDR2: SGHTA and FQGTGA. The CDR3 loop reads CASSLTWGTKETQYF. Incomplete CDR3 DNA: TGTGCCAGCAGCTTAACATGGGGGACTAAAGAGACG.

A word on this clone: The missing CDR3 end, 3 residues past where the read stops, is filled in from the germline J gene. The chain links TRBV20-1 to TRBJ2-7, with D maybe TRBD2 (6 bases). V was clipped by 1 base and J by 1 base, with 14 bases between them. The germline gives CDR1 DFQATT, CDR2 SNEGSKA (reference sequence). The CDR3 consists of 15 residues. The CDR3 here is CSARARTTPSYEQYF. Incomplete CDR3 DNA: TGCAGTGCTAGAGCACGGACTACCCCGTCCTACGAG.

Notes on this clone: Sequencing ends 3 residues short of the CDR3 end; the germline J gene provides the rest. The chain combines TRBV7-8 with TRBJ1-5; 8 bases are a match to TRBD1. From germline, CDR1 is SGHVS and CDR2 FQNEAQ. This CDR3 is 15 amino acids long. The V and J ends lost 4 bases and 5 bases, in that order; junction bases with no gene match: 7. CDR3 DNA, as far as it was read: TGTGCCAGCAGCTCTCGGACAGGGAGTTATCAGCCC. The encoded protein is CASSSRTGSYQP. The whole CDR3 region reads CASSSRTGSYQPQHF.

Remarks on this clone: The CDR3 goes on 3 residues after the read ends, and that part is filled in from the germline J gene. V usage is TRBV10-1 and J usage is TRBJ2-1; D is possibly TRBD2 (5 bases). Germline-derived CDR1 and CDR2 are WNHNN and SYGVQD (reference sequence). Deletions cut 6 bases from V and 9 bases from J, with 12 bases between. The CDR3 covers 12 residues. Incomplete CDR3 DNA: TGCGCCAGCAGGGAGGTCTCCGGTGAG. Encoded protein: CASREVSGE. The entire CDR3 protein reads CASREVSGEQFF.

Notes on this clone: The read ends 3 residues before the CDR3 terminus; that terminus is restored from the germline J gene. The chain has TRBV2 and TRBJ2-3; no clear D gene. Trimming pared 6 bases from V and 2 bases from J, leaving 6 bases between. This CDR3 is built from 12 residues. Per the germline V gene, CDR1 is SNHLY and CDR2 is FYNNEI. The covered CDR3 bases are TGTGCCAGCAGCCCATTCACAGATACG. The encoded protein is CASSPFTDT. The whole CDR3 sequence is CASSPFTDTQYF. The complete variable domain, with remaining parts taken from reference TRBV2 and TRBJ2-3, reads EPEVTQTPSHQVTQMGQEVILRCVPISNHLYFYWYRQILGQKVEFLVSFYNNEISEKSEIFDDQFSVERPDGSNFTLKIRSTKLEDSAMYFCASSPFTDTQYFGPGTRLTVL.

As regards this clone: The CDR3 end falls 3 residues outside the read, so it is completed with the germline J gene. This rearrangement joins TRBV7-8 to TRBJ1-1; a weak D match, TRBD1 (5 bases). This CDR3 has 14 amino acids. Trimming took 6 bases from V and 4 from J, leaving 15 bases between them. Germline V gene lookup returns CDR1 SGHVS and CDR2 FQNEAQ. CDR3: CASSMSRGLTEAFF. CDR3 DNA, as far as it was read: TGTGCCAGCAGTATGTCCCGGGGACTCACTGAA.

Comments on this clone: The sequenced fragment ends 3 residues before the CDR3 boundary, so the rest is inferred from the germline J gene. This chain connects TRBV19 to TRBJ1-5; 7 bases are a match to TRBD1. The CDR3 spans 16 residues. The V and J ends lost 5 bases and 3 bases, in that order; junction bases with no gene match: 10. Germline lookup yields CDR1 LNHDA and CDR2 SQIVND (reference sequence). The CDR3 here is CASSPTGEEINQPQHF. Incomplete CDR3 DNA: TGTGCCAGTAGTCCTACAGGGGAAGAAATCAATCAGCCC.

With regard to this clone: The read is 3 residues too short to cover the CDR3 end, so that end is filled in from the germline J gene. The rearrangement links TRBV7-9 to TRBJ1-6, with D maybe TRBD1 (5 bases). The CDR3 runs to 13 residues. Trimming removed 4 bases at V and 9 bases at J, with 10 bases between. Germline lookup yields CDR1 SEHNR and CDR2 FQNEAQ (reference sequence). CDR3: CASSSVGGSPLHF. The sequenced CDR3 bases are TGTGCCAGCAGCTCCGTCGGGGGTTCACCC.

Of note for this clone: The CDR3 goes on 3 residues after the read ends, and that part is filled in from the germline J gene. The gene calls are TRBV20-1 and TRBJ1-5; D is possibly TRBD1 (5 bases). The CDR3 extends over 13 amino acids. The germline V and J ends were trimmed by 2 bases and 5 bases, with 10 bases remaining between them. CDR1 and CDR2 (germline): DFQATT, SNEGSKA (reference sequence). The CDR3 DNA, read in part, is TGCAGTGCTAGACAGGGACTGGATCAGCCC. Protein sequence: CSARQGLDQP. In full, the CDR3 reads CSARQGLDQPQHF.

The CDR3 loop reads CASSQSMGGTQYF. Incomplete CDR3 DNA: TGCGCCAGCAGCCAATCGATGGGGGGGACC. The chain employs TRBV4-1 and TRBJ2-5; the D gene is possibly TRBD2 (6 bases). The missing CDR3 end, 3 residues past where the read stops, is filled in from the germline J gene. Trimming took 2 bases from V and 7 from J, leaving 11 bases between them. CDR1 and CDR2 (germline): MGHRA, YSYEKL. The CDR3 totals 13 residues.

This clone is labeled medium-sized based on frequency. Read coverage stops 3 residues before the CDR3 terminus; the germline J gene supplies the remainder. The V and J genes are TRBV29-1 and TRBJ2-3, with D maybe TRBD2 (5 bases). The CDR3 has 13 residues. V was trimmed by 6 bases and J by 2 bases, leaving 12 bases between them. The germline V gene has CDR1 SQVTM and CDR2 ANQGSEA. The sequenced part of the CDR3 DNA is TGCAGCGTAGGAGCGGTAACCACAGATACG. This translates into CSVGAVTTDT. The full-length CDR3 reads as CSVGAVTTDTQYF.

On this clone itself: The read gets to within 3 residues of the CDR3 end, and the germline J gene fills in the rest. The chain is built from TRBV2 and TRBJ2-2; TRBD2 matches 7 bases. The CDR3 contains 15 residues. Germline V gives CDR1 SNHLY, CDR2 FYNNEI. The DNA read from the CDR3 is TGTGCCAGCATGCCCAGAGCCGGGGAAGCGGGAAAG. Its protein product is CASMPRAGEAGK. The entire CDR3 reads CASMPRAGEAGKLFF.

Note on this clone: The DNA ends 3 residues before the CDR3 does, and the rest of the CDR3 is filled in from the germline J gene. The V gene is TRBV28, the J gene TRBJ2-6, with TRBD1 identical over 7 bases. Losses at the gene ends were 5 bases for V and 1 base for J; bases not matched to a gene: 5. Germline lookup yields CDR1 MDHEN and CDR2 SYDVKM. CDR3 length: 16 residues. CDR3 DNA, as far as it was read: TGTGCCAGCAGTCCGGGACAGACGTCTGGGGCCAACGTC. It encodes CASSPGQTSGANV. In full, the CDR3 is CASSPGQTSGANVLTF.

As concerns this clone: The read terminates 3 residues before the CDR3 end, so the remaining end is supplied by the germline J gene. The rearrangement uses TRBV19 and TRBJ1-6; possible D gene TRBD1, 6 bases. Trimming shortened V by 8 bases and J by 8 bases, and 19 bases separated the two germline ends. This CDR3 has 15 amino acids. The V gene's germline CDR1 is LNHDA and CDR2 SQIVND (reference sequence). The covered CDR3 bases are TGTGCCAGTGCGAAAACCGCAGGGGATTATTCACCC. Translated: CASAKTAGDYSP. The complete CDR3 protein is CASAKTAGDYSPLHF. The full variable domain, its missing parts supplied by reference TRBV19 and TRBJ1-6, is DGGITQSPKYLFRKEGQNVTLSCEQNLNHDAMYWYRQDPGQGLRLIYYSQIVNDFQKGDIAEGYSVSREKKESFPLTVTSAQKNPTAFYLCASAKTAGDYSPLHFGNGTRLTVT.

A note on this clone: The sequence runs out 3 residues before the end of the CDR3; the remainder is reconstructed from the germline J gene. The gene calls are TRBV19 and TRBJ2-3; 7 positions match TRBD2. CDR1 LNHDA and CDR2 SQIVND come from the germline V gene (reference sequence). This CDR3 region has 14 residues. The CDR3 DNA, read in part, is TGTGCCAGTAGTCCCCCGGGACTACAAGAGACG. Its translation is CASSPPGLQET. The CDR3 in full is CASSPPGLQETQYF.

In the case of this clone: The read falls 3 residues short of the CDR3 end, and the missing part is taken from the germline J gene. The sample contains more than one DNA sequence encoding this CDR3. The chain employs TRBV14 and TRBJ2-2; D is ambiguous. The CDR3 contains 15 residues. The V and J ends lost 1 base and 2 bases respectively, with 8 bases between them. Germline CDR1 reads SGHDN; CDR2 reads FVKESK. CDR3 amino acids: CASSQGALNTGELFF. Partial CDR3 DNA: TGTGCCAGCAGCCAAGGGGCACTTAACACCGGGGAG. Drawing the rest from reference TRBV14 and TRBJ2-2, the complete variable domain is EAGVTQFPSHSVIEKGQTVTLRCDPISGHDNLYWYRRVMGKEIKFLLHFVKESKQDESGMPNNRFLAERTGGTYSTLKVQPAELEDSGVYFCASSQGALNTGELFFGEGSRLTVL.

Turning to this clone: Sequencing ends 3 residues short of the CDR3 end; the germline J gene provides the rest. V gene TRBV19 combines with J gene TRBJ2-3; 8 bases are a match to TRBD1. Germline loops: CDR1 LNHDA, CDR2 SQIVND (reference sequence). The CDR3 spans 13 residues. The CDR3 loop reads CAIADRANQPQYF. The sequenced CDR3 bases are TGTGCCATTGCGGACAGGGCCAATCAGCCG.

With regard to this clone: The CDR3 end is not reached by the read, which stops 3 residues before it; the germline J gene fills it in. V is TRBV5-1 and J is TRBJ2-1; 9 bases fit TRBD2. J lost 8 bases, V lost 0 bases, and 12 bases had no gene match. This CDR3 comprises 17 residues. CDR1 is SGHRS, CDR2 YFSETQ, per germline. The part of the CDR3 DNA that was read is TGCGCCAGCAGCTTGGCCTTCGTCGCGGGAGGGCTGGATGAG. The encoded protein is CASSLAFVAGGLDE. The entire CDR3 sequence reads CASSLAFVAGGLDEQFF.

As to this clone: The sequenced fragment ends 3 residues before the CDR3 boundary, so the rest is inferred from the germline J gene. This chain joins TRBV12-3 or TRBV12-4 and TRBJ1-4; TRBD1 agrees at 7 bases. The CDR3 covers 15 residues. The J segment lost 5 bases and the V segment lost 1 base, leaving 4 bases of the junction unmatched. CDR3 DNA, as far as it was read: TGTGCCAGCAGTTTAGAGGGCAGGGGGAATGAAAAA. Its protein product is CASSLEGRGNEK. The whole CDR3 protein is CASSLEGRGNEKLFF.

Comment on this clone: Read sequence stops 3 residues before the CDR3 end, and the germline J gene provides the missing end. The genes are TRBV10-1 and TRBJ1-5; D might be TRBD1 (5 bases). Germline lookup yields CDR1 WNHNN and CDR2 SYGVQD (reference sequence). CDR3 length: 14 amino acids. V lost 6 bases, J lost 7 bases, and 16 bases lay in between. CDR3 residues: CASREEEGRQPQHF. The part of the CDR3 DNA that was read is TGCGCCAGCAGAGAGGAAGAGGGGCGCCAGCCC.